These 19 T cell receptor beta chains were all obtained from the same sample, sequenced in a study of T cells in Graves' hyperthyroidism and ophthalmopathy. Amplified regions were TCR beta CDR3 sequences from RNA transcripts. The HTBI primer set served for first-round RT-PCR of the TCR CDR3. TCRdb called the multiplex PCR reads again in MiXCR, with one record for every CDR3 protein. The table includes more than 300,000 distinct CDR3 sequences, approximately 15% detected once. The sample taken for sequencing was blood. These receptors originate from a woman in her twenties or thirties with Graves' ophthalmopathy.

This clonotype was found many times. This rearrangement joins TRBV6-1 to TRBJ2-7, with D unclear. This CDR3 has 15 residues. Per the germline V gene, CDR1 is MNHNS and CDR2 is SASEGT. The V gene lost 7 bases and the J gene lost 4 bases, with 20 bases spanning the gap. The CDR3: CASIIQPRLGYEQYF. For the CDR3, the DNA is TGTGCCAGCATAATACAGCCCCGCCTTGGTTACGAGCAGTACTTC.

This clonotype has ten or more counts. The chain combines TRBV5-6 with TRBJ1-2; D is possibly TRBD1 (6 bases). Germline values: CDR1 SGHDT, CDR2 YYEEEE. Trimming pared 6 bases from V and 4 bases from J, leaving 13 bases between. CDR3 length: 13 amino acids. CDR3 sequence reads: CASTGTMPYGYTF. CDR3 DNA: TGTGCCAGCACCGGGACAATGCCCTATGGCTACACCTTC.

This clonotype has at least ten counts. The chain joins TRBV7-6 to TRBJ2-3; D gene unclear. The CDR3 is 15 amino acids. Germline CDR1 is SGHVS and CDR2 is FNYEAQ. Trimming shortened V by 1 base and J by 0 bases, and 8 bases separated the two germline ends. This chain's CDR3 is CASSLGSRSTDTQYF. The CDR3 DNA reads as TGTGCCAGCAGCTTAGGGTCCCGGAGCACAGATACGCAGTATTTT.

This clonotype came up a few times. The chain recombines TRBV6-1 with TRBJ1-3; 9 nucleotides line up with TRBD1. Trimming removed 5 bases from V and 4 bases from J; junction bases left unmatched: 3. Germline V lookup: CDR1 MNHNS, CDR2 SASEGT. This CDR3 has 14 amino acids. CDR3 loop: CASSTGGAGNTIYF. The CDR3, as DNA: TGTGCCAGCAGTACAGGGGGCGCCGGAAACACCATATATTTT.

The V gene is TRBV28, the J gene TRBJ1-5; D is ambiguous. V lost 3 bases and J lost 7, with 7 bases in between. Looked up from germline, CDR1 is MDHEN and CDR2 is SYDVKM. This CDR3 is 12 amino acids long. The CDR3 reads CASSFLGQPQHF. The CDR3 DNA reads as TGTGCCAGCAGTTTTTTGGGGCAGCCCCAGCATTTT.

This clonotype was observed many times. The chain joins TRBV20-1 to TRBJ2-3; 10 nucleotides match TRBD2. Germline V gene sequence: CDR1 DFQATT, CDR2 SNEGSKA (reference sequence). The CDR3 consists of 16 residues. Trimming cost V 5 bases and J 0 bases; bases outside gene matches: 8. The CDR3 spells CSASEPAGGSTDTQYF. CDR3 coding DNA: TGCAGTGCTTCCGAACCAGCGGGGGGGAGCACAGATACGCAGTATTTT.

This clonotype has a count of ten or more. CDR3 sequence: CASSASRAGGVGTEAFF. Written as DNA, the CDR3 is TGTGCCAGCTCAGCCTCCAGGGCAGGGGGCGTGGGGACTGAAGCTTTCTTT. V gene TRBV18 combines with J gene TRBJ1-1; 8 nucleotides line up with TRBD1. This CDR3 has 17 amino acids. V lost 5 bases, J lost 5 bases, and 16 bases stayed unmatched. Germline-derived CDR1 and CDR2 are KGHSH and LQKENI.

This clonotype was seen many times. The rearrangement joins TRBV12-3 or TRBV12-4 to TRBJ2-1, with 11 bases lining up with TRBD1. Trimming took 4 bases from V and 7 from J; bases not matched to a gene: 3. This CDR3 comprises 14 residues. CDR3 protein: CASSSGQGANEQFF. Here the CDR3 DNA reads TGTGCCAGCAGTTCCGGACAGGGGGCAAATGAGCAGTTCTTC.

This clonotype was seen at least ten times. This chain connects TRBV27 to TRBJ1-2, with a possible D match to TRBD1 (6 bases). The CDR3 is made up of 16 amino acids. V dropped 5 bases and J dropped 5 bases, with 21 bases sitting between them. Germline lookup yields CDR1 MNHEY and CDR2 SMNVEV (reference sequence). The CDR3 spells CASSLTRRTVPYGYTF. The CDR3 coding sequence is TGTGCCAGCAGTCTAACCCGACGGACAGTTCCGTATGGCTACACCTTC.

This chain connects TRBV5-5 to TRBJ1-1, with D hard to call. CDR1 and CDR2 (germline): SGHKS, YYEKEE (reference sequence). CDR3 length equals 14 residues. The V gene lost 0 bases and the J gene lost 3 bases, with 9 bases spanning the gap. CDR3 residues: CASSLVGGYTEAFF. The CDR3 region has the DNA TGTGCCAGCAGCTTGGTGGGAGGGTACACTGAAGCTTTCTTT.

J is TRBJ2-5 and V is TRBV7-3; TRBD2 aligns across 10 bases. Germline values: CDR1 SGHTA, CDR2 FQGTGA. There are 17 residues in the CDR3. Trimming cost V 2 bases and J 1 base; bases outside gene matches: 7. In DNA, the CDR3 is TGTGCCAGCAGCTTAGGATCTAGCGGGGGTCTCCAAGAGACCCAGTACTTC. Translated: CASSLGSSGGLQETQYF.

There are many counts of this clonotype. The chain couples TRBV10-2 to TRBJ1-1; D perhaps matches TRBD1 (5 bases). The CDR3 runs 12 residues. V lost 0 bases, J lost 9 bases, and 8 bases lay in between. Germline V CDR1 and CDR2: WSHSY, SAAADI. The CDR3 spells CASSESEGKAFF. In DNA form, the CDR3 reads TGCGCCAGCAGTGAGTCGGAGGGGAAAGCTTTCTTT.

This clonotype was observed many times. This sequence joins TRBV28 and TRBJ2-2; D possibly corresponds to TRBD1 (6 bases). Per germline, CDR1 MDHEN and CDR2 SYDVKM. V was shortened by 6 bases and J by 4 bases, with 24 bases between the two germline ends. The CDR3 covers 18 residues. The CDR3 coding sequence is TGTGCCAGCAGGCACACCTGGGGGCCCACAGCGGCCACCGGGGAGCTGTTTTTT. Encoded protein: CASRHTWGPTAATGELFF.

This clonotype was observed once. Sequence at one end of the junction differs from germline and may be a read error. The V gene is TRBV10-1, the J gene TRBJ2-2; tentatively, D is TRBD2 (6 bases). The V gene's germline CDR1 is WNHNN and CDR2 SYGVQD (reference sequence). CDR3 length: 13 residues. The CDR3 loop reads CASSESGTGGLFF. The CDR3 coding sequence is TGCGCCAGCAGTGAGTCAGGAACCGGGGGGCTGTTTTTT.

The table lists this clonotype with a few counts. This chain uses TRBV15 with TRBJ1-6, with a possible D match to TRBD1 (5 bases). V was pared by 1 base and J by 13 bases, with 11 bases between. The germline V gene has CDR1 LNHNV and CDR2 YYDKDF (reference sequence). This CDR3 is built from 13 residues. The chain's CDR3 is CATSRGGGVPLHF. The CDR3 nucleotides read TGTGCCACCAGCAGAGGGGGGGGGGTCCCCCTCCACTTT.

Ten or more counts support this clonotype. The V gene is TRBV20-1, the J gene TRBJ2-3; 8 positions agree with TRBD2. The CDR3 runs 15 residues. After removal of 2 bases from V and 3 bases from J, the junction contained 7 bases not matched to a gene. In germline, CDR1 is DFQATT, CDR2 SNEGSKA (reference sequence). CDR3 amino acids: CSARIDGGATDTQYF. Written as DNA, the CDR3 is TGCAGTGCTAGAATAGACGGGGGGGCAACAGATACGCAGTATTTT.

V and J are TRBV19 and TRBJ1-6, with D possibly being TRBD1 (5 bases). The CDR3 runs 13 residues. Looked up from germline, CDR1 is LNHDA and CDR2 is SQIVND (reference sequence). The V end lost 5 bases, the J end lost 10 bases, and 12 bases lay between the germline ends. The DNA of the CDR3 is TGTGCCAGTAGTCCTTCAGGGTTCTCACCCCTCCACTTT. Translation: CASSPSGFSPLHF.

This clonotype appeared many times. The rearrangement uses TRBV6-1 and TRBJ2-5; D gene unclear. V was cut by 3 bases and J by 4 bases, with 9 bases left in between. The CDR3 contains 13 residues. The germline V gene has CDR1 MNHNS and CDR2 SASEGT. The CDR3 loop reads CASSEGSVETQYF. CDR3 sequence (DNA): TGTGCCAGCAGTGAGGGTAGTGTAGAGACCCAGTACTTC.

This clonotype was recorded at least ten times. V is TRBV7-9 and J is TRBJ2-7; D is undetermined. V lost 4 bases and J 3 bases, leaving 10 bases between the germline ends. The CDR3 runs 13 residues. Germline CDR1 is SEHNR and CDR2 is FQNEAQ (reference sequence). CDR3 sequence: CASSSGGNYEQYF. The CDR3 nucleotides are TGTGCCAGCAGCTCCGGCGGAAACTACGAGCAGTACTTC.